The text below deals with one T cell receptor beta chain. Its cognate antigen is unknown. These data come from a study of beta chain features in type 1 diabetes. Findings and limits, study-wide: PCR might favor shorter templates, but any such skew would affect patients and controls equally.

Expressed TCRB transcripts were sequenced because the isolated RNA had all been reverse transcribed beforehand. This table comes from immunoSEQ multiplex PCR, and its TCRdb copy is limited to in-frame clones, with some not included. The repertoire holds around 500,000 clones, with about 10% as singletons. The CDR3 is made up of 15 amino acids. The trim removed 5 bases at V and 7 bases at J, leaving 9 bases unmatched. In germline, CDR1 is MGHRA, CDR2 YSYEKL. Sequenced sample: naive CD4+ T cells from blood. The genes are TRBV4-1 and TRBJ2-1; 9 bases fit TRBD2. The TCR was taken from a woman aged 18-29 years in good health. CDR3 amino acids: CASSSRGLALNEQFF. In DNA, the CDR3 is TGCGCCAGCAGCTCACGGGGACTAGCTTTGAATGAGCAGTTCTTC.